One and the same sample provided the 23 T cell receptor beta chains below, sequenced in a study of OX40 agonist ivuxolimab in advanced cancers. Assay: immunoSEQ multiplex PCR; the TCRdb copy retains only in-frame clones and omits some. The sample lists approximately 100,000 clones; about nine tenths were seen once. This sample comprised CD4+ or CD8+ T cells sorted from blood, obtained in a trial of the OX40 agonist ivuxolimab. Source of these receptors: an adult with an advanced solid tumor such as melanoma, head and neck, liver or kidney cancer.

This clone was observed once. V gene TRBV7-2 combines with J gene TRBJ1-2, with a weak D call TRBD1 (6 bases). V lost 5 bases, J lost 4 bases, and 14 bases lay in between. CDR3 size: 14 residues. Germline CDR1 and CDR2: SGHTA and FQGNSA. The CDR3 bases are TGTGCCAGCAGCCACCCCGGGACACGCTATGGCTACACCTTC. It is translated as CASSHPGTRYGYTF. Together with reference TRBV7-2 and TRBJ1-2, the CDR3 gives the full variable domain: GAGVSQSPSNKVTEKGKDVELRCDPISGHTALYWYRQSLGQGLEFLIYFQGNSAPDKSGLPSDRFSAERTGGSVSTLTIQRTQQEDSAVYLCASSHPGTRYGYTFGSGTRLTVV.

The chain combines TRBV7-2 with TRBJ1-2; 7 positions agree with TRBD1. The CDR3 totals 15 residues. The germline V gene has CDR1 SGHTA and CDR2 FQGNSA. V lost 4 bases, J lost 3 bases, and 8 bases stayed unmatched. CDR3: CASSSRQGGYYGYTF. CDR3 DNA sequence: TGTGCCAGCAGCTCCCGACAGGGAGGCTACTATGGCTACACCTTC.

This rearrangement joins TRBV5-6 to TRBJ2-7, with D perhaps TRBD1 or TRBD2 (5 bases each). The CDR3 contains 14 residues. CDR1 and CDR2 (germline): SGHDT, YYEEEE. V was clipped by 1 base and J by 0 bases, with 8 bases between them. This chain's CDR3 is CASSLSGTSYEQYF. CDR3 DNA sequence: TGTGCCAGCAGCTTGTCAGGGACCTCCTACGAGCAGTACTTC. The whole variable domain, remainder taken from reference TRBV5-6 and TRBJ2-7, is DAGVTQSPTHLIKTRGQQVTLRCSPKSGHDTVSWYQQALGQGPQFIFQYYEEEERQRGNFPDRFSGHQFPNYSSELNVNALLLGDSALYLCASSLSGTSYEQYFGPGTRLTVT.

The chain recombines TRBV6-1 with TRBJ2-3; the D is unclear. Trimming left V 1 base short and J 0 bases short, with 8 bases between. CDR3 size: 15 residues. The germline V gene encodes CDR1 MNHNS and CDR2 SASEGT. CDR3 in amino acids: CASSEEFYSTDTQYF. CDR3 bases: TGTGCCAGCAGTGAAGAATTTTACAGCACAGATACGCAGTATTTT.

The chain carries TRBV30 and TRBJ2-6; no clear D. In germline, CDR1 is GTSNPN, CDR2 SVGIG (reference sequence). V was pared by 4 bases and J by 0 bases, with 4 bases between. This CDR3 is built from 13 residues. The CDR3 DNA reads as TGTGCCTGGAAGAGCTCTGGGGCCAACGTCCTGACTTTC. Translating it yields CAWKSSGANVLTF.

This chain connects TRBV28 to TRBJ1-1, with 7 bases aligning to TRBD1. The CDR3 totals 14 residues. Trimming took 7 bases from V and 4 from J; bases not matched to a gene: 9. The V gene's germline CDR1 is MDHEN and CDR2 SYDVKM. CDR3 amino acids: CASTSQGRGTEAFF. Written as DNA, the CDR3 is TGTGCCAGCACCTCACAGGGGAGGGGCACTGAAGCTTTCTTT. The full variable domain, completed using reference TRBV28 and TRBJ1-1, is DVKVTQSSRYLVKRTGEKVFLECVQDMDHENMFWYRQDPGLGLRLIYFSYDVKMKEKGDIPEGYSVSREKKERFSLILESASTNQTSMYLCASTSQGRGTEAFFGQGTRLTVV.

This clone has a single count. The chain carries TRBV5-6 and TRBJ2-3; TRBD1 matches at 7 bases. CDR1 SGHDT and CDR2 YYEEEE come from the germline V gene. V lost 3 bases and J lost 6; bases outside the gene matches: 10. The CDR3 is 15 residues long. The CDR3 nucleotides are TGTGCCAGCAGCTCCGGGACAGCCCGACGGGATACGCAGTATTTT. Protein sequence: CASSSGTARRDTQYF. Based on the CDR3 plus reference TRBV5-6 and TRBJ2-3, the full variable domain is DAGVTQSPTHLIKTRGQQVTLRCSPKSGHDTVSWYQQALGQGPQFIFQYYEEEERQRGNFPDRFSGHQFPNYSSELNVNALLLGDSALYLCASSSGTARRDTQYFGPGTRLTVL.

The chain employs TRBV5-1 and TRBJ2-3; D gene unclear. Germline-derived CDR1 and CDR2 are SGHRS and YFSETQ. The V end lost 0 bases, the J end lost 5 bases, and 7 bases lay between the germline ends. The CDR3 extends over 13 amino acids. The CDR3 loop is CASSLGWEDTQYF. CDR3 nucleotides: TGCGCCAGCAGCTTGGGCTGGGAAGATACGCAGTATTTT.

V is TRBV9 and J is TRBJ1-3; no definite D call. The CDR3 totals 15 residues. Germline-derived CDR1 and CDR2 are SGDLS and YYNGEE. Trimming took off 2 bases at V and 4 bases at J, with 13 bases between the two ends. The CDR3 nucleotides read TGTGCCAGCAGCGTGGGAAACTTTCTCGGAAACACCATATATTTT. Translating it yields CASSVGNFLGNTIYF.

This clone was observed a single time. This chain links TRBV6-5 with TRBJ1-4; the match to TRBD1 covers 8 bases. The CDR3 is made up of 15 amino acids. From germline, CDR1 is MNHEY and CDR2 SVGAGI. J gave up 9 bases and V 7 bases, and 13 bases lay outside the gene matches. The CDR3 region is CASKQTGQVDKKLFF. As DNA, the CDR3 is TGTGCCAGCAAACAAACGGGACAGGTCGATAAAAAACTGTTTTTT.

The chain joins TRBV9 to TRBJ2-7; D unresolved. CDR3 length equals 15 residues. Trimming stripped 3 bases from V and 0 bases from J, with 13 bases between. Germline V gives CDR1 SGDLS, CDR2 YYNGEE. The CDR3 protein is CASSAQLGSSYEQYF. In DNA form, the CDR3 reads TGTGCCAGCAGCGCCCAGCTGGGAAGCTCCTACGAGCAGTACTTC.

For this clone: Germline is not matched at one junction end, which may reflect a read error. The chain combines TRBV7-7 with TRBJ2-2; no firm D call. This CDR3 has 13 amino acids. CDR1 SSHAT and CDR2 FNYEAQ come from the germline V gene (reference sequence). DNA for the CDR3: TGTGCTAGCAGCTTAACTAACACCGGGGAGCTGTTTTTT. Its translation is CASSLTNTGELFF.

The chain carries TRBV7-3 and TRBJ2-2; D perhaps matches TRBD1 (6 bases). Germline V gene sequence: CDR1 SGHTA, CDR2 FQGTGA. This CDR3 is built from 16 residues. V lost 5 bases and J 1 base, leaving 14 bases between the germline ends. CDR3 in amino acids: CASSPDGTRNTGELFF. CDR3 sequence (DNA): TGTGCCAGCAGCCCGGATGGGACAAGGAACACCGGGGAGCTGTTTTTT.

V gene TRBV7-2 combines with J gene TRBJ2-1; D might be TRBD1 (6 bases). The CDR3 runs 15 residues. Germline loops: CDR1 SGHTA, CDR2 FQGNSA. The ends were cut back, 5 bases at V and 0 bases at J, with 11 bases in the middle. The CDR3 spells CASSTTGISYNEQFF. CDR3 in DNA: TGTGCCAGCAGCACTACAGGGATCTCCTACAATGAGCAGTTCTTC.

The chain carries TRBV5-1 and TRBJ1-4; 7 positions agree with TRBD1. This CDR3 is built from 14 residues. With V trimmed by 6 bases and J by 5 bases, 7 bases remained unmatched. Germline V gene data show CDR1 as SGHRS and CDR2 as YFSETQ. This chain's CDR3 is CASKPGTVNEKLFF. DNA of the CDR3: TGCGCCAGCAAACCCGGGACAGTAAATGAAAAACTGTTTTTT.

J is TRBJ1-4 and V is TRBV30; 7 bases map to TRBD1. V was clipped by 3 bases and J by 3 bases; unmatched bases: 16. Per the germline V gene, CDR1 is GTSNPN and CDR2 is SVGIG (reference sequence). This CDR3 spans 18 amino acids. In nucleotides, the CDR3 is TGTGCCTGGAGACCCCCCCCCGACAGGGATAAGGCTAATGAAAAACTGTTTTTT. As protein: CAWRPPPDRDKANEKLFF.

The rearrangement links TRBV30 to TRBJ1-5; 7 bases are a match to TRBD1. Looked up from germline, CDR1 is GTSNPN and CDR2 is SVGIG (reference sequence). The CDR3 consists of 15 residues. Trimming removed 2 bases from V and 3 bases from J; junction bases left unmatched: 7. The CDR3 DNA reads as TGTGCCTGGAGTACAATGGGGACAGCCAATCAGCCCCAGCATTTT. The encoded protein is CAWSTMGTANQPQHF.

V and J are TRBV5-6 and TRBJ1-1; 8 positions agree with TRBD1. CDR1 and CDR2 (germline): SGHDT, YYEEEE. The length of the CDR3 is 14 residues. Unmatched junction bases numbered 7, after V lost 3 bases and J lost 6 bases. The CDR3 loop is CASSYFGTGAEAFF. CDR3 nucleotide sequence: TGTGCCAGCAGCTACTTCGGGACAGGAGCTGAAGCTTTCTTT.

The chain carries TRBV10-3 and TRBJ2-3; no firm D call. CDR1 and CDR2 from the germline V gene are ENHRY and SYGVKD. The CDR3 length is 13 residues. The V gene lost 3 bases and the J gene lost 2 bases, with 6 bases spanning the gap. CDR3 region: CAISEGTTDTQYF. The CDR3 bases are TGTGCCATCAGTGAAGGCACCACAGATACGCAGTATTTT.

This chain uses TRBV7-2 with TRBJ1-4; 7 nucleotides align to TRBD1. Germline CDR1 SGHTA, CDR2 FQGNSA. Losses at the gene ends were 3 bases for V and 6 bases for J; bases not matched to a gene: 1. The CDR3 loop spans 13 amino acids. Here the CDR3 reads CASSFDRDEKLFF. As DNA, the CDR3 is TGTGCCAGCAGCTTTGACAGGGATGAAAAACTGTTTTTT. The variable domain in full, with the rest retrieved from reference TRBV7-2 and TRBJ1-4, is GAGVSQSPSNKVTEKGKDVELRCDPISGHTALYWYRQSLGQGLEFLIYFQGNSAPDKSGLPSDRFSAERTGGSVSTLTIQRTQQEDSAVYLCASSFDRDEKLFFGSGTQLSVL.

This chain links TRBV6-5 with TRBJ2-7; a possible D gene is TRBD2 (6 bases). The CDR3 sequence is 13 residues long. CDR1 is MNHEY, CDR2 SVGAGI, per germline. Trimming took off 7 bases at V and 3 bases at J, with 13 bases between the two ends. The CDR3 region has the DNA TGTGCCAGCATGGGTGGCGGGGTCTACGAGCAGTACTTC. As protein: CASMGGGVYEQYF.

The chain is built from TRBV19 and TRBJ1-2; D might be TRBD1 (5 bases). This CDR3 has 14 residues. V was pared by 7 bases and J by 5 bases, with 17 bases between. The germline V gene encodes CDR1 LNHDA and CDR2 SQIVND (reference sequence). This chain's CDR3 is CASIFPGVEYGYTF. Written as DNA, the CDR3 is TGTGCCAGTATTTTCCCGGGGGTCGAGTATGGCTACACCTTC.

This chain joins TRBV27 and TRBJ2-3; no firm D call. Germline lookup yields CDR1 MNHEY and CDR2 SMNVEV (reference sequence). The CDR3 length is 14 residues. Trimming shortened V by 2 bases and J by 0 bases, and 6 bases separated the two germline ends. The CDR3 reads CASSLRVSTDTQYF. The DNA for the CDR3 is TGTGCCAGCAGTTTAAGGGTGAGCACAGATACGCAGTATTTT.